Listed below are T cell receptor beta chains from one sample, sequenced in a study of blood T cell repertoires in COVID-19. The method was immunoSEQ multiplex PCR; TCRdb's version includes in-frame clones alone and lacks a portion of them. The data hold 140,000 or so clones, with about 83% observed a single time. Source material: peripheral blood. These TCRs come from a man aged 30 to 39 with COVID-19, enrolled during active disease. Both conserved end residues are part of each CDR3. Fields, in order: D gene, V gene, J gene, clone size, CDR3 protein, CDR3 DNA. A D gene is named only where the DNA matches it firmly. The size entry is marked missing in some rows and otherwise reads once, few, many or a size class.

TRBD1	TRBV6-4	TRBJ2-1	once	CASSTTGGLEQFF	TGTGCCAGCAGTACCACAGGGGGCCTTGAGCAGTTCTTC
TRBD1	TRBV7-3	TRBJ2-1	NA	CASSQSTGNEQFF	TGTGCCAGCAGCCAATCGACAGGGAACGAGCAGTTCTTC
TRBD2	TRBV9	TRBJ2-3	NA	CASSAWGEGNTQYF	TGTGCCAGCAGCGCCTGGGGGGAGGGGAATACGCAGTATTTT
TRBD2	TRBV7-2	TRBJ2-7	NA	CASSLAGREGQYF	TGTGCCAGCAGCTTAGCGGGGCGGGAGGGGCAGTACTTC
TRBD1	TRBV6-5	TRBJ2-2	NA	CASSYSDRGHTGELFF	TGTGCCAGCAGTTACTCTGACAGGGGTCATACCGGGGAGCTGTTTTTT
NA	TRBV29-1	TRBJ1-2	NA	CSVEDTTEHYGYTF	TGCAGCGTTGAAGATACCACAGAACACTATGGCTACACCTTC
TRBD2	TRBV27	TRBJ2-2	NA	CASGDYRIFVTGELFF	TGTGCCAGCGGGGACTACCGAATATTTGTGACCGGGGAGCTGTTTTTT
TRBD1	TRBV14	TRBJ1-4	NA	CASSQDRGREKLFF	TGTGCCAGCAGCCAAGACAGGGGGAGAGAAAAACTGTTTTTT
TRBD2	TRBV3-1/TRBV3-2	TRBJ2-1	NA	CASSQGVGSGSSEQFF	TGTGCCAGCAGCCAGGGAGTCGGTAGCGGGAGTAGTGAGCAGTTCTTC
TRBD1	TRBV2	TRBJ1-6	NA	CASRGGADNSPLHF	TGTGCCAGCAGAGGGGGCGCGGATAATTCACCCCTCCACTTT
NA	TRBV14	TRBJ2-3	NA	CASSQSRPPDTQYF	TGTGCCAGCAGCCAATCGCGGCCCCCAGATACGCAGTATTTT
NA	TRBV30	TRBJ1-5	NA	CAWSHQGNQPQHF	TGTGCCTGGAGTCACCAGGGCAATCAGCCCCAGCATTTT
TRBD1	TRBV28	TRBJ2-5	NA	CASSFDRGETQYF	TGTGCCAGCAGTTTCGACAGGGGAGAGACCCAGTACTTC
TRBD2	TRBV28	TRBJ2-7	NA	CASSLAGAVYEQYF	TGTGCCAGCAGTTTGGCGGGAGCGGTGTACGAGCAGTACTTC
TRBD1	TRBV19	TRBJ1-1	NA	CASSMTGGNTEAFF	TGTGCCAGTAGTATGACAGGGGGGAACACTGAAGCTTTCTTT
NA	TRBV2	TRBJ2-6	NA	CASSGSGVGANVLTF	TGTGCCAGCAGTGGATCGGGGGTTGGGGCCAACGTCCTGACTTTC
TRBD1	TRBV2	TRBJ2-7	once	CASSRQGVYEQYF	TGTGCCAGCAGCCGACAGGGTGTATACGAGCAGTACTTC
TRBD1	TRBV11-2	TRBJ1-2	NA	CASRRTGAFQNYGYTF	TGTGCCAGCAGGAGGACAGGTGCCTTCCAAAACTATGGCTACACCTTC
TRBD2	TRBV30	TRBJ2-1	NA	CAWIPGAGVNEQFF	TGTGCCTGGATCCCCGGGGCGGGAGTTAATGAGCAGTTCTTC
NA	TRBV12-3/TRBV12-4	TRBJ1-5	NA	CASSLQVSQPQHF	TGTGCCAGCAGTTTACAGGTTTCTCAGCCCCAGCATTTT
NA	TRBV6-5	TRBJ2-2	NA	CASKGDGNTGELFF	TGTGCCAGCAAAGGAGACGGGAACACCGGGGAGCTGTTTTTT
TRBD1	TRBV10-3	TRBJ2-2	NA	CAITGTGEAGELFF	TGTGCCATAACCGGGACAGGGGAAGCCGGGGAGCTGTTTTTT
TRBD1	TRBV10-3	TRBJ2-7	NA	CAISGRQGTYEQYF	TGTGCCATCAGTGGGCGACAGGGGACCTACGAGCAGTACTTC